This is a list of T cell receptor beta chains from one sample in a study of OX40 agonist ivuxolimab in advanced cancers. Only in-frame clones appear in the TCRdb table, and some are missing; sequencing was by immunoSEQ multiplex PCR. The sample contains fewer than 75,000 clones, approximately 88% of which appear only once. Sequencing was performed on CD4+ or CD8+ T cells sorted from blood, taken in a trial of the OX40 agonist ivuxolimab. The source of these receptors is an adult with an advanced solid tumor such as melanoma, head and neck, liver or kidney cancer. The conserved cysteine and the conserved F or W are not part of the CDR3 here.

v_gene,j_gene,CDR3aa
TRBV4-3,TRBJ1-4,ASSQVGDEKLF
TRBV5-1,TRBJ1-1,ASSLRQGDENTEAF
TRBV6-1,TRBJ2-7,ASSDRGTDYEQY
TRBV10-1,TRBJ2-7,ASSDQLGYEQY
TRBV6-5,TRBJ1-4,ASSYGRNEKLF
TRBV6-5,TRBJ1-5,ASSQAGSNQPQH
TRBV28,TRBJ2-2,ASSQNTGELF
TRBV28,TRBJ2-1,ATLKLRTSITYNEQF
TRBV4-3,TRBJ2-2,ASSQSGSTGELF
TRBV6-5,TRBJ2-3,ASSYRAGDTDTQY
TRBV6-6,TRBJ2-2,ASSLGTGAGTGELF
TRBV5-1,TRBJ2-1,ASSGSGFNEQF
TRBV6-6,TRBJ2-4,ASSGRDEGIQY
TRBV2,TRBJ1-3,ASRATGSGNTIY
TRBV7-8,TRBJ2-5,ASSLPWETQY
TRBV5-1,TRBJ2-5,ASNSGNYQETQY
TRBV25-1,TRBJ1-4,ASSPTGWGEGEKLF
TRBV19,TRBJ1-1,ASSRGREDTEAF
TRBV14,TRBJ2-3,ASSQSGRGDTQY
TRBV5-4,TRBJ2-2,ASSYVFTGELF
TRBV11-2,TRBJ2-7,ASSSAGGYEQY
TRBV4-1,TRBJ2-7,ASSQRLATYEQY
TRBV7-9,TRBJ2-3,ASSLDTGDTQY
TRBV10-3,TRBJ1-1,AISESSGVTEAF
TRBV5-4,TRBJ1-4,ASSFGTEEKLF
TRBV7-6,TRBJ2-7,ASSLAGGVDAYEQY
TRBV6-1,TRBJ1-2,ASSVMLGGDRYGYT
TRBV18,TRBJ1-5,ASSPGGRGQPQH
TRBV18,TRBJ1-5,ASSPSGGGVYQPQH
TRBV5-1,TRBJ2-7,ASSLSMEVHEQY
TRBV29-1,TRBJ2-1,SVGRAGGPYEQF
TRBV20-1,TRBJ2-1,SVSSYNEQF
TRBV30,TRBJ1-1,AWSSPTYLTGPNTEAF
TRBV5-1,TRBJ2-5,ASSLQAQETQY
TRBV2,TRBJ2-1,ASSSGGQGNEQF
TRBV6-5,TRBJ1-6,ASAREAYNSPLH
TRBV7-2,TRBJ2-5,ASTPGFVETQY
TRBV19,TRBJ1-1,ASKMDGNTEAF
TRBV6-5,TRBJ2-2,ASSTGLTGELF
TRBV25-1,TRBJ2-2,ASSESRANTGELF
TRBV10-3,TRBJ2-2,AIPGTSGSAGELF
TRBV6-6,TRBJ2-7,ASSYSTGWPEQY
TRBV5-1,TRBJ2-1,ASSLNAQYNEQF
TRBV11-2,TRBJ2-2,ASRDGLAGNTGELF
TRBV29-1,TRBJ2-1,SVESVPEQF
TRBV6-6,TRBJ1-5,ASSYQGGQPQH
TRBV27,TRBJ2-7,ASTPQVGLPEEQY
TRBV19,TRBJ2-6,ASSMETGSGANVLT